The 27 T cell receptor beta chains in this list originate from one sample, sequenced in a study of graft-versus-host responses after intestinal transplantation. These receptors have no known antigen. Clones were sequenced by immunoSEQ multiplex PCR, and TCRdb holds only the in-frame ones, with some missing. Of 150,000 or so clones in the sample, 92% were seen once. The sequencing here drew on unstimulated CD4+ T cells sorted from spleen or lymph node cells, taken before intestinal transplant. Receptors were obtained from a human donor who received an intestinal transplant.

This sequence joins TRBV25-1 and TRBJ1-5, with no clear D. V lost 5 bases and J lost 2, with 4 bases in between. The V gene's germline CDR1 is MGHDK and CDR2 SYGVNS. The CDR3 spans 12 residues. CDR3 in amino acids: CASSWGNQPQHF. The DNA of the CDR3 is TGTGCCAGCAGTTGGGGCAATCAGCCCCAGCATTTT. The full variable domain, its missing parts supplied by reference TRBV25-1 and TRBJ1-5, is EADIYQTPRYLVIGTGKKITLECSQTMGHDKMYWYQQDPGMELHLIHYSYGVNSTEKGDLSSESTVSRIRTEHFPLTLESARPSHTSQYLCASSWGNQPQHFGDGTRLSIL.

The gene calls are TRBV7-3 and TRBJ2-1, with D possibly being TRBD2 (6 bases). Germline V lookup: CDR1 SGHTA, CDR2 FQGTGA. The V end was cut by 5 bases, the J end by 10 bases, with 27 bases between. The CDR3 runs 17 residues. The CDR3 DNA is TGTGCCAGCAGCCCCACGGCGGCGGGACGGGAGCTTCGAGAGCAGTTCTTC. Translating gives CASSPTAAGRELREQFF.

J is TRBJ2-4 and V is TRBV23-1; D might be TRBD2 (6 bases). TRBV23-1 is marked as an open reading frame, function uncertain. The CDR3 totals 17 residues. Trimming cost V 2 bases and J 1 base, with 15 bases left between them. In DNA, the CDR3 is TGCGCCAGCAGTCAAAGTTTCCGGGGGAAGGCCAAAAACATTCAGTACTTC. It yields the protein CASSQSFRGKAKNIQYF.

The sample holds one count of this clone. This sequence joins TRBV18 and TRBJ2-3; TRBD2 might be the D (5 bases). The V end was cut by 0 bases, the J end by 4 bases, with 11 bases between. The CDR3 is 15 amino acids. The V gene's germline CDR1 is KGHSH and CDR2 LQKENI. The chain's CDR3 is CASSPPASGSDTQYF. The CDR3 coding sequence is TGTGCCAGCTCACCACCGGCGTCGGGGTCAGATACGCAGTATTTT.

V is TRBV5-1 and J is TRBJ2-5; 11 bases align to TRBD2. The junction had 12 bases not matched to a gene; V was cut back by 4 bases and J by 4 bases. Germline V CDR1 and CDR2: SGHRS, YFSETQ. The CDR3 runs 17 residues. CDR3 protein: CASSKVLAGGGGETQYF. CDR3 bases: TGCGCCAGCAGCAAAGTGCTAGCGGGAGGAGGGGGAGAGACCCAGTACTTC.

This chain uses TRBV7-2 with TRBJ2-3; tentatively, D is TRBD1 or TRBD2 (6 bases each). V shed 4 bases and J shed 0 bases, with 17 bases lying between them. The CDR3 contains 17 residues. Germline values: CDR1 SGHTA, CDR2 FQGNSA. The chain's CDR3 is CASSSPGAGPSTDTQYF. DNA for the CDR3: TGTGCCAGCAGCTCACCAGGGGCGGGACCTAGCACAGATACGCAGTATTTT.

The chain joins TRBV27 to TRBJ1-2; D not certain. Germline loops: CDR1 MNHEY, CDR2 SMNVEV (reference sequence). V was shortened by 3 bases and J by 4 bases, with 9 bases between the two germline ends. The CDR3 totals 13 residues. The CDR3 region has the DNA TGTGCCAGCAGTTTGAGTCAGTTCTATGGCTACACCTTC. The encoded protein is CASSLSQFYGYTF.

This chain joins TRBV9 and TRBJ1-5; D not certain. Trimming removed 0 bases from V and 3 bases from J, with 10 bases in between. The CDR3 totals 15 residues. Germline V gene lookup returns CDR1 SGDLS and CDR2 YYNGEE. In nucleotides, the CDR3 is TGTGCCAGCAGCGTAGATTTGGGGTCCAATCAGCCCCAGCATTTT. It encodes CASSVDLGSNQPQHF.

The chain carries TRBV7-9 and TRBJ1-6; D gene ambiguous. Trimming took off 2 bases at V and 7 bases at J, with 6 bases between the two ends. CDR3 size: 13 residues. CDR1 SEHNR and CDR2 FQNEAQ come from the germline V gene (reference sequence). The CDR3 DNA reads as TGTGCCAGCAGCTTATACGGGAATTCACCCCTCCACTTT. Protein sequence: CASSLYGNSPLHF.

The chain is built from TRBV7-2 and TRBJ1-2, with TRBD1 identical over 8 bases. CDR1 is SGHTA and CDR2 is FQGNSA in the germline V gene. V dropped 5 bases and J dropped 9; count of bases not matched to a gene: 8. This CDR3 contains 13 residues. CDR3 loop: CASSPKDRARYTF. The CDR3 DNA reads as TGTGCCAGCAGCCCAAAGGACAGGGCACGCTACACCTTC.

Only one count was recorded for this clone. The J gene is TRBJ1-6, the V gene TRBV7-3, with 9 bases fitting TRBD1. The germline V gene encodes CDR1 SGHTA and CDR2 FQGTGA. The V gene end was trimmed by 5 bases and the J gene end by 8 bases; junction bases not matched to a gene: 1. The length of the CDR3 is 13 residues. The CDR3: CASSRTGDSPLHF. The CDR3 coding sequence is TGTGCCAGCAGCCGGACAGGGGATTCACCCCTCCACTTT.

The chain combines TRBV30 with TRBJ1-4, with D tentatively TRBD1 (6 bases). Germline-derived CDR1 and CDR2 are GTSNPN and SVGIG (reference sequence). Trimming pared 8 bases from V and 3 bases from J, leaving 16 bases between. The length of the CDR3 is 14 residues. For the CDR3, the DNA is TGTGCCGGGGGGACACATTCGTCTAATGAAAAACTGTTTTTT. Its protein product is CAGGTHSSNEKLFF.

This clone was observed a handful of times. V is TRBV15 and J is TRBJ2-2, with 7 bases that match TRBD2. V lost 1 base and J lost 4; bases outside the gene matches: 3. CDR3 size: 15 residues. From germline, CDR1 is LNHNV and CDR2 YYDKDF (reference sequence). Here the CDR3 reads CATSRGWGGTGELFF. In DNA form, the CDR3 reads TGTGCCACCAGCAGAGGTTGGGGGGGCACCGGGGAGCTGTTTTTT.

The genes are TRBV18 and TRBJ1-2; 11 nucleotides agree with TRBD1. The germline V gene has CDR1 KGHSH and CDR2 LQKENI. The J segment lost 4 bases and the V segment lost 3 bases, leaving 10 bases of the junction unmatched. The CDR3 contains 17 residues. In DNA form, the CDR3 reads TGTGCCAGCTCACCGCTCGGACAGGGGGCTTCTACCTATGGCTACACCTTC. It translates to CASSPLGQGASTYGYTF.

V usage is TRBV7-2 and J usage is TRBJ2-7, with TRBD2 matching 10 bases. Germline V gene lookup returns CDR1 SGHTA and CDR2 FQGNSA. The V segment lost 3 bases and the J segment 1 base; nucleotides outside the gene matches: 9. This CDR3 spans 17 amino acids. The CDR3 DNA sequence: TGTGCCAGCAGCTTTCGTGCTAGCGGGAGAAATTCCTACGAGCAGTACTTC. Protein: CASSFRASGRNSYEQYF.

The rearrangement links TRBV19 to TRBJ1-4; D is unresolved. The ends were cut back, 3 bases at V and 0 bases at J, with 8 bases in the middle. The CDR3 is 15 amino acids. Germline V gene sequence: CDR1 LNHDA, CDR2 SQIVND (reference sequence). The CDR3 region is CASSIGGTTNEKLFF. The CDR3 DNA is TGTGCCAGTAGTATCGGAGGAACAACTAATGAAAAACTGTTTTTT.

This rearrangement joins TRBV28 to TRBJ2-5; tentatively, D is TRBD2 (6 bases). The CDR3 extends over 16 amino acids. From germline, CDR1 is MDHEN and CDR2 SYDVKM. V lost 5 bases and J 0 bases, leaving 16 bases between the germline ends. The CDR3 bases are TGTGCCAGCAGTCTAGGCGGGGCGATGTACCAAGAGACCCAGTACTTC. Translating gives CASSLGGAMYQETQYF. Full variable domain (missing parts from reference TRBV28 and TRBJ2-5): DVKVTQSSRYLVKRTGEKVFLECVQDMDHENMFWYRQDPGLGLRLIYFSYDVKMKEKGDIPEGYSVSREKKERFSLILESASTNQTSMYLCASSLGGAMYQETQYFGPGTRLLVL.

The chain carries TRBV27 and TRBJ2-7, with D hard to call. The CDR3 extends over 15 amino acids. V lost 3 bases, J lost 6 bases, and 18 bases lay in between. Looked up from germline, CDR1 is MNHEY and CDR2 is SMNVEV (reference sequence). CDR3 protein: CASSFRTPLLGEQYF. As DNA, the CDR3 is TGTGCCAGCAGTTTCCGGACCCCCCTTCTAGGCGAGCAGTACTTC.

The chain carries TRBV9 and TRBJ2-1, with TRBD2 matching 13 bases. The CDR3 totals 16 residues. The germline V gene has CDR1 SGDLS and CDR2 YYNGEE. V dropped 4 bases and J dropped 7; count of bases not matched to a gene: 8. The CDR3 region is CASSPGTSGNVNEQFF. The CDR3 DNA sequence: TGTGCCAGCAGCCCGGGGACTAGCGGGAATGTGAATGAGCAGTTCTTC.

In nucleotides, the CDR3 is TGCGCCAGCAGCTTGGGGGGACAGGGTCAGCCCCAGCATTTT. Translating gives CASSLGGQGQPQHF. The gene calls are TRBV5-1 and TRBJ1-5, with TRBD1 matching 9 bases. Trimming took 0 bases from V and 6 from J; bases not matched to a gene: 1. This CDR3 has 14 residues. Germline-derived CDR1 and CDR2 are SGHRS and YFSETQ.

The chain has TRBV28 and TRBJ2-1; possibly TRBD1 for D (6 bases). The CDR3 loop spans 13 amino acids. The V gene's germline CDR1 is MDHEN and CDR2 SYDVKM. The CDR3 nucleotides read TGTGCTTCAGAAGGGGGAGCCTACAATGAGCAGTTCTTC. Its protein is CASEGGAYNEQFF.

V usage is TRBV5-1 and J usage is TRBJ2-5; TRBD2 agrees at 12 bases. The CDR3 is made up of 16 amino acids. Trimming at V came to 6 bases and at J to 4 bases, leaving 10 bases not matched to a gene. CDR1 is SGHRS, CDR2 YFSETQ, per germline. This CDR3 reads CASTSGRAVRGETQYF. DNA of the CDR3: TGCGCCAGCACTAGCGGGAGGGCCGTTAGGGGAGAGACCCAGTACTTC. Using reference TRBV5-1 and TRBJ2-5 for the parts outside the CDR3, the full variable domain is KAGVTQTPRYLIKTRGQQVTLSCSPISGHRSVSWYQQTPGQGLQFLFEYFSETQRNKGNFPGRFSGRQFSNSRSEMNVSTLELGDSALYLCASTSGRAVRGETQYFGPGTRLLVL.

The rearrangement links TRBV19 to TRBJ2-5; 8 bases are a match to TRBD2. Germline loops: CDR1 LNHDA, CDR2 SQIVND (reference sequence). J gave up 5 bases and V 6 bases, and 11 bases lay outside the gene matches. The CDR3 contains 15 residues. CDR3 sequence reads: CASSPDSGRGETQYF. The DNA of the CDR3 is TGTGCCAGTAGCCCGGACTCCGGGAGGGGCGAGACCCAGTACTTC.

The chain joins TRBV18 to TRBJ2-7; 7 positions agree with TRBD1. V lost 4 bases, J lost 2 bases, and 11 bases stayed unmatched. The CDR3 contains 16 residues. Germline V gene lookup returns CDR1 KGHSH and CDR2 LQKENI. CDR3 coding DNA: TGTGCCAGCTCACTCCTAGCACCCGGGACAGCCTACGAGCAGTACTTC. Residues: CASSLLAPGTAYEQYF.

The chain combines TRBV27 with TRBJ2-7; 16 positions agree with TRBD2. The CDR3 has 18 amino acids. The V and J ends lost 2 bases and 4 bases, in that order; junction bases with no gene match: 8. Germline CDR1 and CDR2: MNHEY and SMNVEV (reference sequence). CDR3: CASSLGQGLAGGPYEQYF. The CDR3, as DNA: TGTGCCAGCAGTTTAGGGCAGGGACTAGCGGGAGGGCCGTACGAGCAGTACTTC.

V gene TRBV6-5 combines with J gene TRBJ1-5; D is unclear. Trimming removed 4 bases from V and 7 bases from J, with 11 bases in between. CDR1 is MNHEY and CDR2 is SVGAGI in the germline V gene. This CDR3 contains 13 residues. CDR3 loop: CASSSLVGQPQHF. DNA of the CDR3: TGTGCCAGCAGTTCTCTCGTCGGACAGCCCCAGCATTTT.

In this sample, this clone turned up once. This chain connects TRBV6-1 to TRBJ1-3, with a weak D call TRBD1 (6 bases). Germline assignment: CDR1 MNHNS and CDR2 SASEGT. The CDR3 sequence is 14 residues long. With 5 bases removed from V and 2 bases from J, the gap between germline ends came to 10 bases. The CDR3 spells CASSLQGAGNTIYF. CDR3 bases: TGTGCCAGCAGTCTACAGGGAGCTGGAAACACCATATATTTT.